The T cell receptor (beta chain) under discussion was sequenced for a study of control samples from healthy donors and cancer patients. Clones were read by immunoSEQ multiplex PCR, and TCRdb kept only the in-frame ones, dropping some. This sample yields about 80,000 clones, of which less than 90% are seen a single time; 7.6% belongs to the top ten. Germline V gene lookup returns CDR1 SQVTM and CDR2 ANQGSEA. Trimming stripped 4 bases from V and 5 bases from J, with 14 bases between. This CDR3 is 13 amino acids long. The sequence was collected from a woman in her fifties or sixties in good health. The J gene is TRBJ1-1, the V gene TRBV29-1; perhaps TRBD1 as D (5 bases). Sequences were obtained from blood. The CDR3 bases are TGCAGCGTTGGGTGGGACGCAGAGACTGAAGCTTTCTTT. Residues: CSVGWDAETEAFF.